The 23 T cell receptor beta chains listed next were all sequenced from one sample in a study of CD8 T cells in Susac syndrome. Random hexamers primed reverse transcription of about 0.45 to 1 ug RNA. MiXCR, applied by TCRdb to the immunoSEQ multiplex PCR reads, yields one record per CDR3 protein. The sample holds about 300,000 distinct CDR3 sequences, about 90% seen once. The specimen sequenced was CD4+ T cells from PBMCs. These receptor sequences come from a human donor with multiple sclerosis.

J is TRBJ1-1 and V is TRBV5-1, with D possibly TRBD1 on 5 matching bases. The CDR3 loop spans 16 amino acids. The germline CDR1 and CDR2 sequences are SGHRS and YFSETQ. The germline V and J ends were trimmed by 4 bases and 7 bases, with 23 bases remaining between them. CDR3 DNA: TGCGCCAGCAGCCCGGACCCCGTGCCAGGGACGGGTGAAGCTTTCTTT. Translating it yields CASSPDPVPGTGEAFF.

The V gene is TRBV7-2, the J gene TRBJ1-2; D unclear. The CDR3 has 15 residues. Trimming took off 1 base at V and 1 base at J, with 10 bases between the two ends. Germline assignment: CDR1 SGHTA and CDR2 FQGNSA. The DNA for the CDR3 is TGTGCCAGCAGCTTAGACGGCGGACTTAACTATGGCTACACCTTC. This translates into CASSLDGGLNYGYTF.

The rearrangement joins TRBV5-6 to TRBJ1-5, with D possibly matching TRBD1 (6 bases). This CDR3 comprises 12 residues. Trimming took 4 bases from V and 7 from J, leaving 9 bases between them. The germline gives CDR1 SGHDT, CDR2 YYEEEE. The CDR3 reads CASSIGQQPQHF. CDR3 sequence (DNA): TGTGCCAGCAGCATCGGACAGCAGCCCCAGCATTTT.

This chain connects TRBV30 to TRBJ1-1; D gene unclear. The CDR3 has 14 amino acids. V was clipped by 2 bases and J by 0 bases, with 10 bases between them. CDR1 is GTSNPN, CDR2 SVGIG, per germline (reference sequence). In nucleotides, the CDR3 is TGTGCCTGGAGTTTCCACGGTATGAACACTGAAGCTTTCTTT. Protein: CAWSFHGMNTEAFF. Full variable domain (missing parts from reference TRBV30 and TRBJ1-1): SQTIHQWPATLVQPVGSPLSLECTVEGTSNPNLYWYRQAAGRGLQLLFYSVGIGQISSEVPQNLSASRPQDRQFILSSKKLLLSDSGFYLCAWSFHGMNTEAFFGQGTRLTVV.

In this sample, this clonotype turned up a few times. CDR3 region: CASIPPGGPQHF. CDR3 DNA sequence: TGTGCCAGTATCCCCCCCGGAGGGCCCCAGCATTTT. The J gene is TRBJ1-5, the V gene TRBV19; D ambiguous. The CDR3 consists of 12 residues. Trimming cost V 7 bases and J 9 bases, with 13 bases left between them. In germline, CDR1 is LNHDA, CDR2 SQIVND (reference sequence). The full variable domain, completed using reference TRBV19 and TRBJ1-5, is DGGITQSPKYLFRKEGQNVTLSCEQNLNHDAMYWYRQDPGQGLRLIYYSQIVNDFQKGDIAEGYSVSREKKESFPLTVTSAQKNPTAFYLCASIPPGGPQHFGDGTRLSIL.

This clonotype is a singleton in its sample. This CDR3 reads CSAPGQGGETQYF. The DNA of the CDR3 is TGCAGCGCACCCGGACAGGGAGGAGAGACCCAGTACTTC. The J gene is TRBJ2-5, the V gene TRBV29-1; 8 bases are shared with TRBD1. Germline V gene data show CDR1 as SQVTM and CDR2 as ANQGSEA. This CDR3 region has 13 residues. After removal of 7 bases from V and 4 bases from J, the junction contained 8 bases not matched to a gene.

The chain recombines TRBV18 with TRBJ2-3; D might be TRBD1 or TRBD2, each matching 6 bases. CDR1 and CDR2 (germline): KGHSH, LQKENI. Trimming left V 2 bases short and J 5 bases short, with 14 bases between. CDR3 length: 15 residues. CDR3 nucleotides: TGTGCCAGCTCACCATACGGGGGCCTTCGAGATACGCAGTATTTT. It codes for CASSPYGGLRDTQYF.

This chain links TRBV5-1 with TRBJ1-1, with 7 nucleotides matching TRBD1. The CDR3 covers 15 residues. With 4 bases clipped from V and 4 bases from J, the junction kept 10 bases outside the gene matches. Germline V gene lookup returns CDR1 SGHRS and CDR2 YFSETQ. The chain's CDR3 is CASSVLTGSSTEAFF. DNA of the CDR3: TGCGCCAGCAGCGTCCTGACAGGGTCGAGCACTGAAGCTTTCTTT.

V is TRBV7-2 and J is TRBJ1-4, with TRBD1 matching over 7 bases. CDR1 and CDR2 (germline): SGHTA, FQGNSA. The V gene end was trimmed by 5 bases and the J gene end by 4 bases; junction bases not matched to a gene: 7. This CDR3 has 15 amino acids. The CDR3 protein is CASSLKGASNEKLFF. CDR3 bases: TGTGCCAGCAGCCTCAAGGGGGCCAGTAATGAAAAACTGTTTTTT.

The chain uses TRBV20-1 and TRBJ2-3; the D gene could be TRBD1 or TRBD2 (5 bases each). Germline V gives CDR1 DFQATT, CDR2 SNEGSKA (reference sequence). The CDR3 runs 16 residues. V was cut by 6 bases and J by 2 bases, with 21 bases left in between. The CDR3 nucleotides are TGCAGTGCCGAGGACGGGGCCCAAGACTACACAGATACGCAGTATTTT. The encoded protein is CSAEDGAQDYTDTQYF.

The V call is TRBV20-1, the J call TRBJ1-1, with TRBD1 as a possible D gene (5 bases). The V end was cut by 0 bases, the J end by 4 bases, with 15 bases between. The CDR3 loop spans 15 amino acids. The germline gives CDR1 DFQATT, CDR2 SNEGSKA (reference sequence). The CDR3 reads CSARDLRQSGTEAFF. DNA of the CDR3: TGCAGTGCTAGAGATTTAAGACAGTCGGGCACTGAAGCTTTCTTT.

V and J are TRBV5-1 and TRBJ2-3, with D unclear. Between the trimmed V and J ends, which lost 5 bases and 4 bases, there was a span of 8 bases. The V gene's germline CDR1 is SGHRS and CDR2 YFSETQ. The CDR3 sequence is 12 residues long. CDR3 bases: TGCGCCAGCAGATCAGAGTCAGATACGCAGTATTTT. It codes for CASRSESDTQYF.

This clonotype has a single count. The gene calls are TRBV12-3 or TRBV12-4 and TRBJ1-2; TRBD1 matches at 8 bases. The CDR3 is 15 amino acids. Unmatched junction bases numbered 7, after V lost 2 bases and J lost 5 bases. The CDR3 is CASSLNLRQGYGYTF. The CDR3 bases are TGTGCCAGCAGTTTAAACCTAAGACAGGGGTATGGCTACACCTTC.

DNA for the CDR3: TGTGCCAGCAGCCAAGATTCCAGGGAGACCTACGAGCAGTACTTC. The encoded protein is CASSQDSRETYEQYF. The chain couples TRBV4-2 to TRBJ2-7; D tentatively fits TRBD1 or TRBD2 (5 bases each). Germline V gives CDR1 LGHNA, CDR2 YNFKEQ. The CDR3 spans 15 residues. Between the trimmed V and J ends, which lost 0 bases and 2 bases, there was a span of 11 bases.

This clonotype has a single count. The chain recombines TRBV6-5 with TRBJ2-3, with TRBD2 matching over 7 bases. This CDR3 contains 17 residues. The germline gives CDR1 MNHEY, CDR2 SVGAGI. V was clipped by 2 bases and J by 4 bases; unmatched bases: 12. The CDR3 DNA follows: TGTGCCAGCAGTTACGGGGCTGGCGGGAGTTGGTCAGATACGCAGTATTTT. It specifies CASSYGAGGSWSDTQYF.

This clonotype was counted once. The CDR3 DNA sequence: TGTGCCAGCAGTGAATATGGTCGGGGGAGCACTGAAGCTTTCTTT. Its translation: CASSEYGRGSTEAFF. This sequence joins TRBV25-1 and TRBJ1-1; TRBD1 is a possible D gene (5 bases). V was cut by 0 bases and J by 4 bases, with 12 bases left in between. This CDR3 spans 15 amino acids. Germline V gene lookup returns CDR1 MGHDK and CDR2 SYGVNS.

This chain connects TRBV12-3 or TRBV12-4 to TRBJ2-7, with TRBD1 matching 7 bases. CDR3 length: 12 amino acids. The junction had 2 bases not matched to a gene; V was cut back by 6 bases and J by 3 bases. The CDR3 loop is CASRRQGYEQYF. In DNA, the CDR3 is TGTGCCAGCAGACGACAGGGCTACGAGCAGTACTTC.

This sequence joins TRBV18 and TRBJ1-3; weak D call: TRBD1 (5 bases). This CDR3 spans 21 amino acids. Per the germline V gene, CDR1 is KGHSH and CDR2 is LQKENI. V was clipped by 4 bases and J by 7 bases, with 35 bases between them. CDR3 bases: TGTGCCAGCTCACGATTGCACACGGGGTCGGATCACTCCGCAGGGCAGAACACCATATATTTT. Protein product: CASSRLHTGSDHSAGQNTIYF.

The chain has TRBV6-6 and TRBJ1-2; 10 nucleotides match TRBD1. Germline assignment: CDR1 MNHNY and CDR2 SVGAGI (reference sequence). The V and J ends lost 2 bases and 5 bases, in that order; junction bases with no gene match: 5. The CDR3 loop spans 15 amino acids. The CDR3 loop reads CASSYGTGEYYGYTF. CDR3 DNA: TGTGCCAGCAGTTACGGGACAGGGGAATATTATGGCTACACCTTC.

The chain joins TRBV7-9 to TRBJ1-1; weak D call: TRBD1 (6 bases). The V gene lost 5 bases and the J gene lost 1 base, with 17 bases spanning the gap. This CDR3 contains 16 residues. Germline V gene lookup returns CDR1 SEHNR and CDR2 FQNEAQ (reference sequence). CDR3 protein: CASSAAPGTQNTEAFF. The CDR3 DNA follows: TGTGCCAGCAGCGCTGCCCCCGGGACACAGAACACTGAAGCTTTCTTT.

The chain combines TRBV5-4 with TRBJ1-2; unclear D gene. Germline V CDR1 and CDR2: SGHNT, YYREEE (reference sequence). Trimming pared 1 base from V and 8 bases from J, leaving 15 bases between. This CDR3 region has 14 residues. The CDR3 spells CASSLSFFGRGYTF. The CDR3 DNA sequence: TGTGCCAGCAGCTTGAGTTTTTTCGGTAGGGGCTACACCTTC.

This sequence joins TRBV7-8 and TRBJ2-3; D tentatively reads TRBD1 or TRBD2 (5 bases each). V was pared by 5 bases and J by 2 bases, with 11 bases between. From germline, CDR1 is SGHVS and CDR2 FQNEAQ. This CDR3 has 14 residues. The CDR3 bases are TGTGCCAGCAGCCAGGGACGGCTCACAGATACGCAGTATTTT. Encoded protein: CASSQGRLTDTQYF.

This chain connects TRBV7-2 to TRBJ2-1; D remains unclear. Per the germline V gene, CDR1 is SGHTA and CDR2 is FQGNSA. V lost 1 base to trimming and J lost 6 bases, with 10 bases between them. This CDR3 is 14 amino acids long. This CDR3 reads CASSLGPPGNEQFF. In nucleotides, the CDR3 is TGTGCCAGCAGCTTAGGACCGCCCGGCAATGAGCAGTTCTTC.